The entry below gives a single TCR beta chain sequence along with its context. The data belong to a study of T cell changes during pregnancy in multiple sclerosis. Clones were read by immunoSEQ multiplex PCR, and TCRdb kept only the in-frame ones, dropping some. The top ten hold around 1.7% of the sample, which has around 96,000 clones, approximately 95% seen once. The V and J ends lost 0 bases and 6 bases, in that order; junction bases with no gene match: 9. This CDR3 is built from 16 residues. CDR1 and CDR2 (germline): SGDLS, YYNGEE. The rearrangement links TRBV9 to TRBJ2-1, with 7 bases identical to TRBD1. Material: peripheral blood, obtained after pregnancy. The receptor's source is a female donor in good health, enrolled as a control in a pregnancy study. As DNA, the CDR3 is TGTGCCAGCAGCGTAGAGAGACAGGGCATGGGCAATGAGCAGTTCTTC. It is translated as CASSVERQGMGNEQFF.